This record concerns one T cell receptor (beta chain) sequence. The data were obtained in a study of T cell responses to AZD1222 COVID-19 vaccine. Clones were sequenced by immunoSEQ multiplex PCR, and TCRdb holds only the in-frame ones, with some missing. The table records about 86,000 clones, around nine tenths of them present only once. Deletions cut 4 bases from V and 3 bases from J, with 13 bases between. CDR3 length: 14 residues. The germline gives CDR1 LNHNV, CDR2 YYDKDF (reference sequence). This chain uses TRBV15 with TRBJ2-7, with D unresolved. The clonotype was recovered from an adult in good health. Sequenced here: peripheral blood, sampled on day 0 of AZD1222 vaccination. In DNA, the CDR3 is TGTGCCACCAGCACGAGCACCACAAACTACGAGCAGTACTTC. Its protein product is CATSTSTTNYEQYF.